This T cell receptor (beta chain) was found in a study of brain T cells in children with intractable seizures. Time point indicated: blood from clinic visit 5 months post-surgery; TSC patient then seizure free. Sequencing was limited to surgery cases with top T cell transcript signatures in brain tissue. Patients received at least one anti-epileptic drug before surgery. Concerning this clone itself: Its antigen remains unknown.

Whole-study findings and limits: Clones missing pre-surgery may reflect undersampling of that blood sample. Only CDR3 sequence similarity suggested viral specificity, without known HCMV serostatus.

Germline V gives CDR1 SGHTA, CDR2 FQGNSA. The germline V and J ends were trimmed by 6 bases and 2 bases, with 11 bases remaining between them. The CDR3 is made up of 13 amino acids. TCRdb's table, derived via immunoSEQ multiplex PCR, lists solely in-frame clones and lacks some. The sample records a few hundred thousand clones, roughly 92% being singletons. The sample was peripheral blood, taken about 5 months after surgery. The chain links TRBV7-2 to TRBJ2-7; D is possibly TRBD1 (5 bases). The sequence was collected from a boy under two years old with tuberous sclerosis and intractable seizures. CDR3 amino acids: CASRGEEAYEQYF. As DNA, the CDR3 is TGTGCCAGCAGAGGGGAAGAGGCCTACGAGCAGTACTTC.